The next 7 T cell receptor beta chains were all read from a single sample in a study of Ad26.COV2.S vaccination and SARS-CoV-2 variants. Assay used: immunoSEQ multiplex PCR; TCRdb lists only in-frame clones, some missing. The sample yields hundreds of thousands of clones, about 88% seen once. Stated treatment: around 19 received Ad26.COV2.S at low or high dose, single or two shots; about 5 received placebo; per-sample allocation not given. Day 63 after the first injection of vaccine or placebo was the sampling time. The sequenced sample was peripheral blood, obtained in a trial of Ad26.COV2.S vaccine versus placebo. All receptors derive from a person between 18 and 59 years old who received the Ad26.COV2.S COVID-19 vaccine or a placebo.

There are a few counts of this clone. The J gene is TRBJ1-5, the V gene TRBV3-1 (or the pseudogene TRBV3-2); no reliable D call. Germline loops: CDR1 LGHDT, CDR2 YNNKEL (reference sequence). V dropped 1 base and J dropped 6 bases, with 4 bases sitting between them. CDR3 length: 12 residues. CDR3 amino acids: CASSQGAQPQHF. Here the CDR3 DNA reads TGTGCCAGCAGCCAAGGGGCTCAGCCCCAGCATTTT.

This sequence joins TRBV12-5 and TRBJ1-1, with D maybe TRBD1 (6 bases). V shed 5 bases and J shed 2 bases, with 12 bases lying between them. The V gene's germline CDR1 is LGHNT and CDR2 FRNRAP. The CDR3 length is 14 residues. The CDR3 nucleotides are TGTGCTAGTGGTCCGGGGACACCAAACACTGAAGCTTTCTTT. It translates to CASGPGTPNTEAFF.

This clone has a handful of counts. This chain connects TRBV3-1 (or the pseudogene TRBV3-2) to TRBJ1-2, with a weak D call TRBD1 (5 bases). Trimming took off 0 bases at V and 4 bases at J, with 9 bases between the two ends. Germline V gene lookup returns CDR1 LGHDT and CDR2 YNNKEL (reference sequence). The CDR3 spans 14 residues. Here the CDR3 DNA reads TGTGCCAGCAGCCAAGAAATTGGGACCTATGGCTACACCTTC. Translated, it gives CASSQEIGTYGYTF.

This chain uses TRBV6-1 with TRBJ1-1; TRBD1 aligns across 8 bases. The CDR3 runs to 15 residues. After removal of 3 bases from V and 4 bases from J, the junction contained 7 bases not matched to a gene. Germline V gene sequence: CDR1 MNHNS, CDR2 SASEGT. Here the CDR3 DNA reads TGTGCCAGCAGTGACCGACAGGGGTATGGCACTGAAGCTTTCTTT. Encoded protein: CASSDRQGYGTEAFF.

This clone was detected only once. As DNA, the CDR3 is TGTGCCAGCAGCTTGGATATGGGGGCAGTGAACACTGAAGCTTTCTTT. Translated, it gives CASSLDMGAVNTEAFF. V is TRBV5-4 and J is TRBJ1-1; a possible D gene is TRBD1 (6 bases). Trimming shortened V by 0 bases and J by 0 bases, and 12 bases separated the two germline ends. The V gene's germline CDR1 is SGHNT and CDR2 YYREEE (reference sequence). This CDR3 is built from 16 residues. Full variable domain (outside the CDR3, taken from reference TRBV5-4 and TRBJ1-1): ETGVTQSPTHLIKTRGQQVTLRCSSQSGHNTVSWYQQALGQGPQFIFQYYREEENGRGNFPPRFSGLQFPNYSSELNVNALELDDSALYLCASSLDMGAVNTEAFFGQGTRLTVV.

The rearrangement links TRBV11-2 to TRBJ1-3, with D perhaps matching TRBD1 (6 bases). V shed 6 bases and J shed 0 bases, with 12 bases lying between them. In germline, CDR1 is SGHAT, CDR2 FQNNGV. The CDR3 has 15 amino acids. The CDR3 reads CASSRTAYSGNTIYF. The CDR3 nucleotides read TGTGCCAGCAGTCGGACAGCGTACTCTGGAAACACCATATATTTT. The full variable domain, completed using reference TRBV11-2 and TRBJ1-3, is EAGVAQSPRYKIIEKRQSVAFWCNPISGHATLYWYQQILGQGPKLLIQFQNNGVVDDSQLPKDRFSAERLKGVDSTLKIQPAKLEDSAVYLCASSRTAYSGNTIYFGEGSWLTVV.

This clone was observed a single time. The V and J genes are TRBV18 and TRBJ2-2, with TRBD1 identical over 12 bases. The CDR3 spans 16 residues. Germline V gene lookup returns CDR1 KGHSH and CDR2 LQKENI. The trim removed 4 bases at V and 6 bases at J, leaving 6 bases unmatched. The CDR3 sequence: CASSQTGQGAPGELFF. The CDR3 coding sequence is TGTGCCAGCTCACAGACGGGACAGGGGGCGCCCGGGGAGCTGTTTTTT.